This is a list of T cell receptor beta chains from one sample in a study of Ad26.COV2.S vaccination and SARS-CoV-2 variants. Clones were sequenced by immunoSEQ multiplex PCR, and TCRdb holds only the in-frame ones, with some missing. The repertoire consists of roughly 140,000 clones, with 75% to 90% occurring once and the leading ten covering around 5%. The sequences come from peripheral blood, collected after recovery from COVID-19. The receptors come from a human donor who had recovered from COVID-19. Both conserved end residues are part of each CDR3. The D gene is left open where the match is weak. Clone size is not always given. Where it is, it says once, few, many or a class for expanded clones.

>.|TRBV10-1|.|TRBJ1-1
CASSESSSTLNTEAFF
TGCGCCAGCAGTGAGTCTTCTTCGACGCTAAACACTGAAGCTTTCTTT
>.|TRBV4-1|TRBD1|TRBJ1-4
CASSQVWTGGNEKLFF
TGCGCCAGCAGCCAAGTCTGGACAGGGGGGAATGAAAAACTGTTTTTT
>once|TRBV4-3|.|TRBJ1-2
CASSQEARAATMANIDF
TGCGCCAGCAGCCAAGAGGCCAGGGCGGCTACTATGGCTAATATTGACTTC
>.|TRBV5-6|.|TRBJ1-1
CASSREDRTEAFF
TGTGCCAGCAGCCGTGAGGACAGAACTGAAGCTTTCTTT
>.|TRBV6-4|TRBD2|TRBJ2-7
CATLGGISSYEQYF
TGTGCCACCTTGGGGGGGATTAGCTCCTACGAGCAGTACTTC
>.|TRBV5-8|TRBD1|TRBJ2-5
CASSLGQGARQETQYF
TGTGCCAGCAGCTTAGGACAGGGGGCGAGACAAGAGACCCAGTACTTC
>.|TRBV12-3/TRBV12-4|.|TRBJ1-1
CASSLEGTEAFF
TGTGCCAGCAGTCTCGAGGGCACTGAAGCTTTCTTT
>.|TRBV4-1|TRBD1|TRBJ1-2
CASSPGQGNYGYTF
TGCGCCAGCAGCCCGGGACAGGGTAACTATGGCTACACCTTC
>.|TRBV20-1|.|TRBJ2-7
CSARREEEQYF
TGCAGTGCTCGGAGAGAGGAGGAGCAGTACTTC
>.|TRBV15|TRBD2|TRBJ2-7
CATSRGNQRGDSYEQYF
TGTGCCACCAGCAGAGGGAATCAGCGGGGGGACTCCTACGAGCAGTACTTC
>.|TRBV6-5|.|TRBJ2-1
CASSSGESYNEQFF
TGTGCCAGCAGCTCTGGAGAGTCCTACAATGAGCAGTTCTTC
>.|TRBV7-8|.|TRBJ1-1
CASSLGWGAASNTEAFF
TGTGCCAGCAGCTTAGGGTGGGGGGCAGCGAGCAACACTGAAGCTTTCTTT
>.|TRBV2|TRBD1|TRBJ2-2
CASSVTGANTGELFF
TGTGCCAGCAGTGTGACAGGGGCGAACACCGGGGAGCTGTTTTTT
>few|TRBV6-6|.|TRBJ1-2
CASSSDSIHGYTF
TGTGCCAGCAGCTCCGACAGTATCCATGGCTACACCTTC
>.|TRBV4-3|.|TRBJ1-3
CASSQRYGNTIYF
TGCGCCAGCAGCCAACGTTATGGAAACACCATATATTTT
>.|TRBV5-1|.|TRBJ2-2
CASSLTWGGSNTGELFF
TGCGCCAGCAGCTTGACCTGGGGGGGCTCGAACACCGGGGAGCTGTTTTTT
>.|TRBV11-2|.|TRBJ2-3
CASSLAPTAQYF
TGTGCCAGCAGCTTAGCCCCCACAGCGCAGTATTTT
>.|TRBV28|.|TRBJ1-6
CASSPDSYSNSPLHF
TGTGCCAGCAGTCCCGACAGCTATAGTAATTCACCCCTCCACTTT
>.|TRBV28|TRBD1|TRBJ1-4
CASRFRQGANEKLFF
TGTGCCAGCAGATTTCGACAGGGGGCGAACGAAAAACTGTTTTTT
>.|TRBV7-8|.|TRBJ1-5
CASSVTDSNQPQHF
TGTGCCAGCAGCGTGACAGATAGCAATCAGCCCCAGCATTTT
>.|TRBV9|TRBD1|TRBJ1-2
CASSVRDRSTGYTF
TGTGCCAGCAGCGTAAGGGACAGGTCGACCGGCTACACCTTC
>.|TRBV16|TRBD1|TRBJ1-2
CASSPGTVYGYTF
TGTGCCAGCAGCCCCGGGACAGTCTATGGCTACACCTTC
>.|TRBV28|.|TRBJ1-5
CASLPSQSRGQPQHF
TGTGCCAGCCTCCCTTCTCAGAGCAGAGGACAGCCCCAGCATTTT
>.|TRBV11-2|TRBD2|TRBJ2-1
CASSTRGGGSYNEQFF
TGTGCCAGCAGCACACGGGGGGGCGGTTCCTACAATGAGCAGTTCTTC
>.|TRBV29-1|.|TRBJ1-2
CSVDRSGAGDYGYTF
TGCAGCGTTGACCGGTCTGGGGCAGGGGACTATGGCTACACCTTC
>few|TRBV4-3|.|TRBJ1-4
CASSQTDRTPGGKLFF
TGCGCCAGCAGCCAAACCGACAGGACCCCGGGAGGAAAACTGTTTTTT
>.|TRBV20-1|.|TRBJ2-7
CSARGTYEQYF
TGCAGTGCTAGGGGGACCTACGAGCAGTACTTC
>.|TRBV18|.|TRBJ1-6
CASSPTSDSLNSPLHF
TGTGCCAGCTCACCAACCAGTGACAGTCTAAATTCACCCCTCCACTTT
>.|TRBV7-9|.|TRBJ1-1
CASSLAPASRGYLEAFF
TGTGCCAGCAGCTTAGCACCCGCTTCTAGGGGCTACCTTGAAGCTTTCTTT
>.|TRBV7-2|.|TRBJ1-5
CASSLDSGNQPQHF
TGTGCCAGCAGCTTGGATTCGGGAAACCAGCCCCAGCATTTT
>.|TRBV19|TRBD1|TRBJ1-1
CASMSRQGEAFF
TGTGCCAGTATGAGTCGACAGGGCGAAGCTTTCTTT
>.|TRBV5-4|.|TRBJ2-3
CASSLLGDTQYF
TGTGCCAGCAGCTTGCTTGGGGATACGCAGTATTTT
>.|TRBV9|.|TRBJ1-6
CASSVRESNSPLHF
TGTGCCAGCAGCGTCAGGGAGTCGAATTCACCCCTCCACTTT
>.|TRBV7-8|.|TRBJ2-3
CASSRTVGGDTQYF
TGTGCCAGCAGCCGAACAGTGGGGGGAGATACGCAGTATTTT
>.|TRBV7-2|TRBD2|TRBJ2-1
CASSLRWRGGRDEQFF
TGTGCCAGCAGCTTAAGATGGCGGGGGGGCAGAGATGAGCAGTTCTTC
>.|TRBV9|TRBD1|TRBJ1-2
CASSAGRGRGGYTF
TGTGCCAGCAGTGCAGGCAGGGGGCGCGGAGGCTACACCTTC
>few|TRBV6-6|TRBD1|TRBJ1-1
CASTPWQGDTEAFF
TGTGCCAGCACCCCGTGGCAGGGGGACACTGAAGCTTTCTTT